This T cell receptor (beta chain) is from a study of blood T cell repertoires in COVID-19 (dated by TCRdb to about 2020). Regarding the research as a whole: Collaborator samples came from the United States, Italy and Spain and covered acute and convalescent phases of COVID-19. The prospective study material was composed of cDNA or gDNA derived from T cells, B-cell-depleted T cells, or PBMCs. Subjects who had been exposed to COVID-19, were actively infected with it, or had recovered from it provided the deeply sampled blood TCRbeta repertoires that made up the dataset. The repertoires were released in a freely available public database intended as a resource for research on the immune response to SARS-CoV-2. Samples came from the ongoing ImmuneRACE study (first 160 participants) plus 1,254 subjects from 6 global collaborators. The sample metadata nearly always contained a de-identified subject ID, COVID-19 status, age in years and sex. Where available, HLA class I and class II types were obtained from metadata supplied by the sample provider rather than from assay-based typing.

The immunoSEQ Assay, a bias-controlled multiplex PCR, was used to amplify TCRbeta CDR3 regions from genomic DNA. In the original analysis: Within the assay, amplification of reference gene primers was used to estimate how many nucleated cells each sample contained. To quantify the absolute abundance of each unique TCRbeta CDR3 rearrangement, sequence reads were collapsed and filtered. For each sample, productive Simpson clonality was calculated as the square root of Simpson's diversity index over productive rearrangements. In its TCRdb copy, this immuneACCESS table keeps in-frame sequences only and misses some clones. Where compared with another copy, unresolved V genes explain less than half of these, and the others have no known cause. V and J calls plus clone size are reproduced from that table; the DNA served to infer D and trimming. The sample records 45,000 to 55,000 clones, roughly 91% of which are singletons. The ten largest clones add up to 7% to 9.5% of the sample.

On the study overall, not on this receptor specifically: Clinical and demographic metadata were provided uncurated, with the amount varying by source and participant.

Regarding this clone: Its antigen remains unidentified. Qualities for individual bases were not recorded, and no much larger clone is one base off.

The cysteine opens and the phenylalanine closes a CDR3 of 15 amino acids. The retained sequence is limited to the CDR3, 45 bases, with the frame set at the first base. Trimming takes 3 bases off V and 4 bases off J; junction bases not matched to a gene: 8. The CDR1 and CDR2 encoded by the germline V gene (reference sequence) are MNHEY and SMNVEV. The collaborating institutions used their own protocols to collect whole blood in K2EDTA tubes. For TCRbeta analysis, collaborator samples were shipped as frozen whole blood, as isolated PBMCs, or as DNA extracted from either sample type. Sequenced input: peripheral blood. This TCR was sampled from a man aged 50 to 60 with active COVID-19. This chain is built from TRBV27 and TRBJ2-5; 7 junctional bases match TRBD2. The CDR3 corresponds to CASSFGRERRETQYF. The nucleotide sequence reads as follows: TGTGCCAGCAGTTTCGGGCGGGAGAGGCGAGAGACCCAGTACTTC.